Sequencing of this TCR beta chain was carried out in a study of T cell responses to AZD1222 COVID-19 vaccine. Sequencing was performed with immunoSEQ multiplex PCR; in TCRdb, only in-frame clones are kept and a portion is missing. The table shows some 180,000 clones, with roughly 89% occurring only once. Per germline, CDR1 SGHKS and CDR2 YYEKEE (reference sequence). Trimming removed 0 bases from V and 3 bases from J; junction bases left unmatched: 5. The CDR3 spans 16 residues. This TCR came from an adult in good health. The sequenced sample was peripheral blood, obtained on day 0 of AZD1222 vaccination. This chain joins TRBV5-5 and TRBJ2-2, with 7 bases lining up with TRBD2. The CDR3 here is CASSLGWGRDTGELFF. The DNA of the CDR3 is TGTGCCAGCAGCTTGGGATGGGGGAGGGACACCGGGGAGCTGTTTTTT.